These T cell receptor beta chains were read from a single sample in a study of shared T cell receptors in the human thymus. The table came from immunoSEQ multiplex PCR; TCRdb's copy has only in-frame clones and leaves some out. In the table there are almost 550,000 clones, approximately 80% of which are singletons. A further study also used this sample, focusing on human thymus T cells.

Sequenced input: thymocytes. These receptors were taken from a boy younger than two with a congenital heart defect. Each CDR3 is given with its conserved first and last residue. D genes are given only for firm matches. Clone size appears in some rows only: once, few, many, or a class for an expanded clone.

j_gene: TRBJ2-3
abundance: NA
v_gene: TRBV7-9
d_gene: TRBD2
CDR3aa: CASSFATSGLNQADTQYF
CDR3nt: TGTGCCAGCAGCTTCGCGACTAGCGGGTTAAATCAGGCAGATACGCAGTATTTT

j_gene: TRBJ2-3
abundance: NA
v_gene: TRBV28
d_gene: TRBD2
CDR3aa: CASSPAFREGSPDTQYF
CDR3nt: TGTGCCAGCAGTCCAGCCTTCCGGGAGGGTTCCCCGGATACGCAGTATTTT

j_gene: TRBJ2-1
abundance: NA
v_gene: TRBV19
d_gene: NA
CDR3aa: CASSGGGGEQFF
CDR3nt: TGTGCCAGTAGTGGTGGGGGAGGTGAGCAGTTCTTC

j_gene: TRBJ1-2
abundance: NA
v_gene: TRBV6-4
d_gene: NA
CDR3aa: CASSDSQNGYTF
CDR3nt: TGTGCCAGCAGTGACTCGCAGAATGGCTACACCTTC

j_gene: TRBJ1-2
abundance: NA
v_gene: TRBV7-4
d_gene: TRBD1
CDR3aa: CASSLGGYRQGVCGYTF
CDR3nt: TGTGCCAGCAGCTTAGGGGGTTACAGACAGGGTGTCTGTGGCTACACCTTC

j_gene: TRBJ1-2
abundance: NA
v_gene: TRBV29-1
d_gene: NA
CDR3aa: CSVELGGLWYGYTF
CDR3nt: TGCAGCGTGGAGCTGGGGGGGCTGTGGTATGGCTACACCTTC

j_gene: TRBJ2-1
abundance: NA
v_gene: TRBV5-1
d_gene: TRBD2
CDR3aa: CASSRVGTRGYNEQFF
CDR3nt: TGCGCCAGCAGCCGGGTTGGGACTAGGGGATACAATGAGCAGTTCTTC

j_gene: TRBJ1-2
abundance: few
v_gene: TRBV28
d_gene: NA
CDR3aa: CASSGRGYTF
CDR3nt: TGTGCCAGCAGTGGCAGAGGCTACACCTTC

j_gene: TRBJ1-4
abundance: NA
v_gene: TRBV7-2
d_gene: NA
CDR3aa: CASSLGGSTGGKLFF
CDR3nt: TGTGCCAGCAGCTTAGGAGGCAGCACCGGTGGAAAACTGTTTTTT

j_gene: TRBJ1-1
abundance: NA
v_gene: TRBV27
d_gene: TRBD1
CDR3aa: CASKLDREARNTEAFF
CDR3nt: TGTGCCAGCAAACTAGACAGGGAAGCGAGGAACACTGAAGCTTTCTTT

j_gene: TRBJ1-2
abundance: few
v_gene: TRBV5-5
d_gene: TRBD1
CDR3aa: CASSPRTGDALNYGYTF
CDR3nt: TGTGCCAGCAGCCCGCGGACAGGCGACGCTCTTAACTATGGCTACACCTTC

j_gene: TRBJ2-7
abundance: NA
v_gene: TRBV27
d_gene: NA
CDR3aa: CASSLSPRPGNPGHLGHEQYF
CDR3nt: TGTGCCAGCAGTTTATCCCCTAGGCCGGGCAACCCGGGACACCTTGGTCACGAGCAGTACTTC

j_gene: TRBJ2-5
abundance: NA
v_gene: TRBV7-3
d_gene: TRBD1
CDR3aa: CASSFDFRDRLQETQYF
CDR3nt: TGTGCCAGCAGCTTCGATTTCCGGGACAGGTTACAAGAGACCCAGTACTTC

j_gene: TRBJ2-2
abundance: NA
v_gene: TRBV19
d_gene: NA
CDR3aa: CASSIGGPGELFF
CDR3nt: TGTGCCAGTAGTATCGGGGGACCGGGGGAGCTGTTTTTT

j_gene: TRBJ2-5
abundance: NA
v_gene: TRBV5-1
d_gene: TRBD2
CDR3aa: CASSSGLAGGIQETQYF
CDR3nt: TGCGCCAGCAGCTCAGGACTAGCGGGAGGGATTCAAGAGACCCAGTACTTC

j_gene: TRBJ1-1
abundance: few
v_gene: TRBV5-6
d_gene: NA
CDR3aa: CASSLQGNTEAFF
CDR3nt: TGTGCCAGCAGCTTACAGGGAAACACTGAAGCTTTCTTT

j_gene: TRBJ1-4
abundance: NA
v_gene: TRBV6-5
d_gene: NA
CDR3aa: CASSSRWEGTNEKLFF
CDR3nt: TGTGCCAGCAGTTCCCGCTGGGAGGGAACTAATGAAAAACTGTTTTTT

j_gene: TRBJ1-1
abundance: NA
v_gene: TRBV7-9
d_gene: NA
CDR3aa: CASSLEAGVNTEAFF
CDR3nt: TGTGCCAGCAGCTTAGAGGCGGGCGTTAACACTGAAGCTTTCTTT

j_gene: TRBJ2-3
abundance: NA
v_gene: TRBV4-1
d_gene: TRBD2
CDR3aa: CASSLQGLAGDNTQYF
CDR3nt: TGCGCCAGCAGCCTCCAAGGACTAGCGGGAGACAATACGCAGTATTTT

j_gene: TRBJ1-6
abundance: NA
v_gene: TRBV6-1
d_gene: NA
CDR3aa: CASNKAGHNSPLHF
CDR3nt: TGTGCCAGCAACAAGGCAGGGCATAATTCACCCCTCCACTTT

j_gene: TRBJ2-7
abundance: NA
v_gene: TRBV4-1
d_gene: TRBD2
CDR3aa: CASSQDRRGTSGTKGTEQYF
CDR3nt: TGCGCCAGCAGCCAAGATAGGAGAGGGACTAGCGGGACTAAAGGGACAGAGCAGTACTTC

j_gene: TRBJ2-1
abundance: NA
v_gene: TRBV11-2
d_gene: TRBD2
CDR3aa: CASSPSPGTSGKGEQFF
CDR3nt: TGTGCCAGCAGCCCCTCCCCGGGGACTAGCGGGAAGGGTGAGCAGTTCTTC

j_gene: TRBJ2-7
abundance: once
v_gene: TRBV9
d_gene: TRBD2
CDR3aa: CASSVGVAGGYEQYF
CDR3nt: TGTGCCAGCAGCGTAGGCGTAGCGGGAGGATACGAGCAGTACTTC

j_gene: TRBJ1-3
abundance: NA
v_gene: TRBV4-2
d_gene: NA
CDR3aa: CASSQDYTGQRGNTIYF
CDR3nt: TGTGCCAGCAGCCAAGATTACACGGGTCAGAGAGGAAACACCATATATTTT

j_gene: TRBJ2-1
abundance: NA
v_gene: TRBV9
d_gene: TRBD2
CDR3aa: CASSLLPGLAGDNNEQFF
CDR3nt: TGTGCCAGCAGCTTACTACCGGGACTAGCGGGAGACAACAATGAGCAGTTCTTC

j_gene: TRBJ2-5
abundance: NA
v_gene: TRBV6-6
d_gene: TRBD1
CDR3aa: CASSPRDRGLETQYF
CDR3nt: TGTGCCAGCAGTCCCCGGGACAGGGGGCTGGAGACCCAGTACTTC

j_gene: TRBJ2-7
abundance: NA
v_gene: TRBV7-2
d_gene: NA
CDR3aa: CASSLPVEVTYEQYF
CDR3nt: TGTGCCAGCAGCTTACCGGTGGAGGTTACCTACGAGCAGTACTTC

j_gene: TRBJ2-7
abundance: NA
v_gene: TRBV19
d_gene: TRBD2
CDR3aa: CASSINSSSGHYEQYF
CDR3nt: TGTGCCAGTAGTATAAACAGCTCTAGCGGCCACTACGAGCAGTACTTC

j_gene: TRBJ1-1
abundance: NA
v_gene: TRBV2
d_gene: TRBD1
CDR3aa: CASRDITGGATEAFF
CDR3nt: TGTGCCAGCAGGGATATTACAGGGGGTGCCACTGAAGCTTTCTTT

j_gene: TRBJ2-7
abundance: NA
v_gene: TRBV7-2
d_gene: NA
CDR3aa: CASSTTQGNYEQYF
CDR3nt: TGTGCCAGCAGCACCACTCAGGGTAATTACGAGCAGTACTTC

j_gene: TRBJ2-1
abundance: NA
v_gene: TRBV12-5
d_gene: TRBD2
CDR3aa: CASGLGTSGRRPPYNEQFF
CDR3nt: TGTGCTAGTGGTTTGGGGACTAGCGGGAGACGACCCCCATACAATGAGCAGTTCTTC

j_gene: TRBJ2-3
abundance: NA
v_gene: TRBV30
d_gene: NA
CDR3aa: CAWLGGEENSDTQYF
CDR3nt: TGTGCCTGGTTAGGGGGGGAGGAGAATTCAGATACGCAGTATTTT

j_gene: TRBJ2-5
abundance: few
v_gene: TRBV28
d_gene: TRBD1
CDR3aa: CASSLGTGGAGETQYF
CDR3nt: TGTGCCAGCAGTTTGGGGACAGGGGGCGCCGGGGAGACCCAGTACTTC

j_gene: TRBJ2-7
abundance: NA
v_gene: TRBV5-1
d_gene: TRBD1
CDR3aa: CASSHLMGQESYEQYF
CDR3nt: TGCGCCAGCAGCCACTTGATGGGACAGGAGTCCTACGAGCAGTACTTC

j_gene: TRBJ2-7
abundance: NA
v_gene: TRBV28
d_gene: NA
CDR3aa: CASSYTTGTYEQYF
CDR3nt: TGTGCCAGCAGTTATACCACAGGGACCTACGAGCAGTACTTC

j_gene: TRBJ1-2
abundance: NA
v_gene: TRBV9
d_gene: NA
CDR3aa: CASSLGRGGYTF
CDR3nt: TGTGCCAGCAGCCTAGGGAGGGGAGGCTACACCTTC

j_gene: TRBJ1-1
abundance: NA
v_gene: TRBV27
d_gene: TRBD1
CDR3aa: CASSSLRFDRGNTEAFF
CDR3nt: TGTGCCAGCAGTTCCCTTAGATTCGACAGGGGGAACACTGAAGCTTTCTTT

j_gene: TRBJ2-1
abundance: NA
v_gene: TRBV4-1
d_gene: NA
CDR3aa: CASSREQGTLYNEQFF
CDR3nt: TGCGCCAGCAGCCGCGAACAGGGAACTCTTTACAATGAGCAGTTCTTC

j_gene: TRBJ2-5
abundance: NA
v_gene: TRBV4-1
d_gene: NA
CDR3aa: CASSQCPAATQYF
CDR3nt: TGCGCCAGCAGCCAATGCCCCGCGGCGACCCAGTACTTC

j_gene: TRBJ1-5
abundance: NA
v_gene: TRBV30
d_gene: NA
CDR3aa: CAWSDPREPQHF
CDR3nt: TGTGCCTGGAGCGACCCCAGGGAGCCCCAGCATTTT

j_gene: TRBJ1-2
abundance: NA
v_gene: TRBV7-2
d_gene: TRBD1
CDR3aa: CASRGGRGRLGYTF
CDR3nt: TGTGCCAGCAGGGGGGGCAGGGGGCGGTTGGGCTACACCTTC

j_gene: TRBJ2-1
abundance: NA
v_gene: TRBV19
d_gene: NA
CDR3aa: CASSFSGGTYNEQFF
CDR3nt: TGTGCCAGTAGCTTCTCAGGGGGGACCTACAATGAGCAGTTCTTC

j_gene: TRBJ2-5
abundance: NA
v_gene: TRBV5-1
d_gene: TRBD2
CDR3aa: CASSLLASGSYIGETQYF
CDR3nt: TGCGCCAGCAGCTTGTTGGCTAGCGGGAGTTATATCGGGGAGACCCAGTACTTC

j_gene: TRBJ2-7
abundance: NA
v_gene: TRBV4-2
d_gene: TRBD2
CDR3aa: CASSQDRGTSVGYEQYF
CDR3nt: TGTGCCAGCAGCCAAGATCGGGGGACTAGCGTGGGGTACGAGCAGTACTTC

j_gene: TRBJ2-3
abundance: NA
v_gene: TRBV4-2
d_gene: NA
CDR3aa: CASSQARGHPDTQYF
CDR3nt: TGTGCCAGCAGCCAAGCCAGGGGTCATCCGGATACGCAGTATTTT

j_gene: TRBJ1-1
abundance: once
v_gene: TRBV7-9
d_gene: NA
CDR3aa: CASSLEGTQPEAFF
CDR3nt: TGTGCCAGCAGCTTAGAAGGGACACAACCCGAAGCTTTCTTT

j_gene: TRBJ2-1
abundance: NA
v_gene: TRBV11-3
d_gene: TRBD2
CDR3aa: CASSLGTSPPSSYNEQFF
CDR3nt: TGTGCCAGCAGCTTGGGGACTAGCCCCCCAAGCTCCTACAATGAGCAGTTCTTC

j_gene: TRBJ1-1
abundance: NA
v_gene: TRBV10-3
d_gene: NA
CDR3aa: CAISESIVREGTEAFF
CDR3nt: TGTGCCATCAGTGAGTCGATAGTCAGGGAGGGGACTGAAGCTTTCTTT

j_gene: TRBJ2-1
abundance: NA
v_gene: TRBV2
d_gene: NA
CDR3aa: CASSPTLSGDSYNEQFF
CDR3nt: TGTGCCAGCAGCCCAACCCTCAGCGGTGACTCCTACAATGAGCAGTTCTTC

j_gene: TRBJ2-3
abundance: NA
v_gene: TRBV7-8
d_gene: NA
CDR3aa: CASSLVRGSQYF
CDR3nt: TGTGCCAGCAGCTTAGTAAGGGGGTCCCAGTATTTT

j_gene: TRBJ2-4
abundance: few
v_gene: TRBV4-3
d_gene: NA
CDR3aa: CASSQDDQRLAKNIQYF
CDR3nt: TGCGCCAGCAGCCAAGACGACCAGCGGTTAGCCAAAAACATTCAGTACTTC

j_gene: TRBJ2-6
abundance: few
v_gene: TRBV11-2
d_gene: TRBD2
CDR3aa: CASSLRTGRDGSGANVLTF
CDR3nt: TGTGCCAGCAGCCTCCGGACCGGGAGGGATGGTTCTGGGGCCAACGTCCTGACTTTC

j_gene: TRBJ2-7
abundance: NA
v_gene: TRBV4-3
d_gene: TRBD1
CDR3aa: CASSPGWADKLRQGSSYEQYF
CDR3nt: TGCGCCAGCAGCCCTGGCTGGGCCGACAAGCTACGACAGGGGAGCTCCTACGAGCAGTACTTC

j_gene: TRBJ1-2
abundance: NA
v_gene: TRBV7-6
d_gene: NA
CDR3aa: CASSLALSRDMLGYTF
CDR3nt: TGTGCCAGCAGCTTAGCGCTGAGCCGAGATATGTTGGGCTACACCTTC

j_gene: TRBJ1-2
abundance: few
v_gene: TRBV11-2
d_gene: NA
CDR3aa: CASSSSRRRNYGYTF
CDR3nt: TGTGCCAGCAGCTCTAGTAGACGACGTAACTATGGCTACACCTTC

j_gene: TRBJ2-2
abundance: NA
v_gene: TRBV21-1
d_gene: NA
CDR3aa: CASSKDRTGQAGDTGELFF
CDR3nt: TGTGCCAGCAGCAAAGATCGTACCGGGCAGGCCGGGGACACCGGGGAGCTGTTTTTT

j_gene: TRBJ2-7
abundance: NA
v_gene: TRBV11-2
d_gene: TRBD2
CDR3aa: CASSVSSGSYEQYF
CDR3nt: TGTGCCAGCAGCGTTTCTAGCGGGAGCTACGAGCAGTACTTC

j_gene: TRBJ2-7
abundance: NA
v_gene: TRBV29-1
d_gene: NA
CDR3aa: CSVGRVPGPYEQYF
CDR3nt: TGCAGCGTTGGGCGCGTGCCAGGTCCCTACGAGCAGTACTTC

j_gene: TRBJ2-7
abundance: NA
v_gene: TRBV20-1
d_gene: TRBD1
CDR3aa: CSATGQYEQYF
CDR3nt: TGCAGTGCCACGGGACAGTACGAGCAGTACTTC